Following are 21 T cell receptor beta chains from one sample sequenced in a study of T-cell memory formation after mild COVID-19. TCRdb re-called the 5' RACE reads with MiXCR, one entry per CDR3 protein. The sample contains about 290,000 distinct CDR3 sequences, more than 15% of which appear only once. The sequenced sample consisted of PBMCs or a T cell subset sorted from them (not recorded which). The origin of the receptors is a man aged 18 to 30 who had mild COVID-19 (a few samples of this study predate the infection). Cell type and time point are not known.

The CDR3 sequence is CASSLESTGELFF. Written as DNA, the CDR3 is TGTGCCAGCAGCTTGGAGAGCACCGGGGAGCTGTTTTTT. The chain employs TRBV5-5 and TRBJ2-2; D is unclear. V was cut by 0 bases and J by 4 bases, with 4 bases left in between. Germline values: CDR1 SGHKS, CDR2 YYEKEE (reference sequence). The CDR3 spans 13 residues.

This clonotype has just a few counts. The chain recombines TRBV6-5 with TRBJ2-1, with 7 bases identical to TRBD1. J gave up 0 bases and V 6 bases, and 8 bases lay outside the gene matches. The CDR3 totals 16 residues. Per germline, CDR1 MNHEY and CDR2 SVGAGI. Here the CDR3 reads CASRPDRESSYNEQFF. In DNA form, the CDR3 reads TGTGCCAGCAGACCCGACAGGGAGAGCTCCTACAATGAGCAGTTCTTC.

This clonotype is medium-sized (0.01 to 0.1%). The chain recombines TRBV14 with TRBJ2-7, with D unclear. V was clipped by 3 bases and J by 0 bases, with 3 bases between them. The CDR3 covers 12 residues. Per the germline V gene, CDR1 is SGHDN and CDR2 is FVKESK. The CDR3 DNA follows: TGTGCCAGCAGCCATAGCTCCTACGAGCAGTACGTC. This sequence encodes CASSHSSYEQYV.

V is TRBV19 and J is TRBJ1-2, with D possibly matching TRBD1 (6 bases). The CDR3 extends over 15 amino acids. Germline-derived CDR1 and CDR2 are LNHDA and SQIVND (reference sequence). V dropped 5 bases and J dropped 4 bases, with 17 bases sitting between them. The CDR3 here is CASSFGQGMAYGYTF. Here the CDR3 DNA reads TGTGCCAGTAGTTTTGGGCAGGGGATGGCCTATGGCTACACCTTC.

This clonotype was counted between two and nine times. The chain joins TRBV12-3 or TRBV12-4 to TRBJ2-5, with D possibly TRBD2 on 6 matching bases. V lost 3 bases, J lost 6 bases, and 20 bases lay in between. The CDR3 contains 16 residues. CDR3 bases: TGTGCCAGCAGTTTTTTTCGTTCGGGGAGGATTCAGACCCAGTACTTC. As protein: CASSFFRSGRIQTQYF.

This clonotype was observed a handful of times. V gene TRBV19 combines with J gene TRBJ1-2; the D is unclear. This CDR3 is built from 13 residues. Germline CDR1 LNHDA, CDR2 SQIVND (reference sequence). V dropped 7 bases and J dropped 3 bases, with 12 bases sitting between them. The CDR3 loop reads CASTPDPYYGYTF. CDR3 sequence (DNA): TGTGCCAGTACCCCCGATCCTTACTATGGCTACACCTTC.

This clonotype turned up a few times. J is TRBJ2-1 and V is TRBV2, with D maybe TRBD2 (5 bases). This CDR3 has 16 amino acids. The V and J ends lost 6 bases and 0 bases respectively, with 15 bases between them. Germline V gene lookup returns CDR1 SNHLY and CDR2 FYNNEI. The CDR3 loop reads CASSSRLPSSYNEQFF. The CDR3 DNA reads TGTGCCAGCAGCTCCAGACTACCCAGCTCCTACAATGAGCAGTTCTTC.

The chain recombines TRBV7-2 with TRBJ1-3, with D possibly TRBD1 on 6 matching bases. This CDR3 contains 15 residues. The V gene's germline CDR1 is SGHTA and CDR2 FQGNSA. V lost 3 bases and J lost 4, with 13 bases in between. CDR3 sequence: CASSFFGGAGNTIYF. CDR3 nucleotides: TGTGCCAGCAGCTTTTTTGGGGGCGCCGGAAACACCATATATTTT.

This clonotype was seen a few times. The J gene is TRBJ1-1, the V gene TRBV12-3 or TRBV12-4; D gene unclear. This CDR3 is built from 13 residues. V was pared by 7 bases and J by 11 bases, with 20 bases between. CDR3 sequence: CASTADPIDLAFF. Here the CDR3 DNA reads TGTGCCAGCACCGCGGACCCGATTGATTTGGCTTTCTTT.

This clonotype was seen only a few times. The gene calls are TRBV6-6 and TRBJ1-2, with D maybe TRBD1 (6 bases). Germline V gene sequence: CDR1 MNHNY, CDR2 SVGAGI (reference sequence). The CDR3 extends over 15 amino acids. Trimming left V 5 bases short and J 2 bases short, with 15 bases between. For the CDR3, the DNA is TGTGCCAGCAGTCGACAGGTTCGGGTGAACTATGGCTACACCTTC. This translates into CASSRQVRVNYGYTF.

This clonotype was observed at least ten times. The J gene is TRBJ1-5, the V gene TRBV6-2 or TRBV6-3, with D perhaps matching TRBD1 (6 bases). The CDR3 loop spans 17 amino acids. The V end lost 2 bases, the J end lost 2 bases, and 16 bases lay between the germline ends. Germline CDR1 MNHEY, CDR2 SVGEGT. The CDR3 here is CASSYSRGTGGNQPQHF. CDR3 sequence (DNA): TGTGCCAGCAGTTACAGTAGGGGGACTGGTGGCAATCAGCCCCAGCATTTT.

This clonotype occurred a few times. This chain connects TRBV28 to TRBJ2-5; no definite D call. Germline lookup yields CDR1 MDHEN and CDR2 SYDVKM. Trimming took 7 bases from V and 1 from J, leaving 13 bases between them. The length of the CDR3 is 14 residues. The CDR3 spells CASTMATFQETQYF. The CDR3 DNA sequence: TGTGCCAGCACGATGGCCACTTTCCAAGAGACCCAGTACTTC.

The V and J genes are TRBV7-2 and TRBJ2-7; D is possibly TRBD1 (6 bases). The CDR3 consists of 15 residues. In germline, CDR1 is SGHTA, CDR2 FQGNSA. Trimming cost V 3 bases and J 1 base, with 13 bases left between them. CDR3 loop: CASSFTWDTSYEQYV. The CDR3 DNA follows: TGTGCCAGCAGCTTTACCTGGGACACGTCCTACGAGCAGTACGTC.

This clonotype was recorded a few times. A much larger clone differs from this one at a single base, so this may be a read error. The rearrangement uses TRBV12-3 or TRBV12-4 and TRBJ1-5; D not certain. This CDR3 contains 13 residues. V shed 6 bases and J shed 7 bases, with 13 bases lying between them. The CDR3 coding sequence is TGTGCCAGCAGCCTCGGGATGAAACAGCCCCAGCATTTT. Its translation is CASSLGMKQPQHF.

There are many counts of this clonotype. The genes are TRBV6-1 and TRBJ1-2, with D perhaps TRBD1 (5 bases). Germline V gene data show CDR1 as MNHNS and CDR2 as SASEGT. V lost 2 bases and J lost 5, with 12 bases in between. The CDR3 sequence is 14 residues long. The CDR3 spells CASSELGLDYGYTF. CDR3 DNA: TGTGCCAGCAGTGAATTGGGGCTTGATTATGGCTACACCTTC.

This clonotype was found once. This chain joins TRBV7-9 and TRBJ2-3; no clear D. Germline V CDR1 and CDR2: SEHNR, FQNEAQ (reference sequence). V was pared by 3 bases and J by 3 bases, with 13 bases between. CDR3 length equals 15 residues. DNA of the CDR3: TGTGCCAGCAGCTTGGTCGGCGACCCGACAGATACGCAGTATTTT. This translates into CASSLVGDPTDTQYF.

This clonotype was picked up a small number of times. The gene calls are TRBV6-2 or TRBV6-3 and TRBJ2-2; no definite D call. Germline CDR1 and CDR2: MNHEY and SVGEGT. V dropped 4 bases and J dropped 5 bases, with 8 bases sitting between them. The CDR3 spans 13 residues. As DNA, the CDR3 is TGTGCCAGCAGTTGGCGAGTTACCGGGGAGCTGTTTTTT. It translates to CASSWRVTGELFF.

This clonotype was seen only a few times. This sequence joins TRBV20-1 and TRBJ1-2, with 7 bases lining up with TRBD1. Unmatched junction bases numbered 9, after V lost 3 bases and J lost 2 bases. Germline values: CDR1 DFQATT, CDR2 SNEGSKA (reference sequence). CDR3 length equals 15 residues. The CDR3 here is CSASRGQNRNYGYTF. The CDR3 DNA is TGCAGTGCTAGTCGGGGACAGAACCGGAACTATGGCTACACCTTC.

V gene TRBV4-3 combines with J gene TRBJ1-1; 8 bases line up with TRBD1. Germline assignment: CDR1 LGHNA and CDR2 YSLEER. The V and J ends lost 1 base and 4 bases, in that order; junction bases with no gene match: 5. The CDR3 covers 15 residues. In DNA form, the CDR3 reads TGCGCCAGCAGCCAAGGATTAGGACAGGGCACTGAAGCTTTCTTT. Its translation: CASSQGLGQGTEAFF.

This clonotype has a single count. The chain recombines TRBV6-2 or TRBV6-3 with TRBJ1-1; perhaps TRBD1 as D (5 bases). Germline values: CDR1 MNHEY, CDR2 SVGEGT. Trimming removed 2 bases at V and 0 bases at J, with 10 bases between. The CDR3 is 15 residues long. CDR3 in DNA: TGTGCCAGCAGTTACGGTGGCAGGGTGAACACTGAAGCTTTCTTT. Translation: CASSYGGRVNTEAFF.

This clonotype was counted a few times. The J gene is TRBJ1-2, the V gene TRBV7-9; D remains unclear. The CDR3 runs 13 residues. The V and J ends lost 1 base and 6 bases respectively, with 9 bases between them. CDR1 SEHNR and CDR2 FQNEAQ come from the germline V gene (reference sequence). The CDR3 loop reads CASSLGDGDGYTF. CDR3 sequence (DNA): TGTGCCAGCAGCTTAGGGGATGGGGATGGCTACACCTTC.